A selection of T cell receptor beta chains follows, all from one sample in a study of OX40 agonist ivuxolimab in advanced cancers. Clones were read by immunoSEQ multiplex PCR, and TCRdb kept only the in-frame ones, dropping some. Of approximately 110,000 clones listed, 85% to 95% are singletons. This specimen was CD4+ or CD8+ T cells sorted from blood, taken in a trial of the OX40 agonist ivuxolimab. The receptor source for this set is an adult with an advanced solid tumor such as melanoma, head and neck, liver or kidney cancer. CDR3s include the opening cysteine and the closing phenylalanine or tryptophan. The D gene is left open where the match is weak. Only some rows state a clone size, as once, few, many or a class for expanded clones.

DNA: TGCGCCAGCAGCCCCGACAGGGTGAACACTGAAGCTTTCTTT
CDR3: CASSPDRVNTEAFF
D: TRBD1
J: TRBJ1-1
size: -
V: TRBV5-1

DNA: TGTGCCAGCAGCATAACAGGGGGCGGGCAAGAGACCCAGTACTTC
CDR3: CASSITGGGQETQYF
D: TRBD1
J: TRBJ2-5
size: -
V: TRBV5-5

DNA: TGTGCCTGGAGTCCGGGGGGGACTGAAGCTTTCTTT
CDR3: CAWSPGGTEAFF
D: -
J: TRBJ1-1
size: -
V: TRBV30

DNA: TGTGCCAGCAGTGAAGTTAGTCAGGGGCGAGGGGAGCAGTACTTC
CDR3: CASSEVSQGRGEQYF
D: -
J: TRBJ2-5
size: -
V: TRBV2

DNA: TGTGCCAGTAGTATCGGGGGCAGGGTTGATCAGCCCCAGCATTTT
CDR3: CASSIGGRVDQPQHF
D: -
J: TRBJ1-5
size: -
V: TRBV19

DNA: TGTGCCAGCAGCCAAAGGGGAGGCTTCGGCTCCTACGAGCAGTACTTC
CDR3: CASSQRGGFGSYEQYF
D: -
J: TRBJ2-7
size: once
V: TRBV4-2

DNA: TGTGCCAGCCTCCGAGGTGGGGCTAGCGGCAATGAGCAGTTCTTC
CDR3: CASLRGGASGNEQFF
D: TRBD2
J: TRBJ2-1
size: -
V: TRBV7-2

DNA: TGCAGCGCCCGGCAGTCTGGGGCCAACGTCCTGACTTTC
CDR3: CSARQSGANVLTF
D: -
J: TRBJ2-6
size: -
V: TRBV29-1

DNA: TGTGCCAGCAGCTTAGGCCGTGGTGAATACGAGCAGTACTTC
CDR3: CASSLGRGEYEQYF
D: -
J: TRBJ2-7
size: -
V: TRBV13

DNA: TGTGCCAGCAGAGCCGACAGGGGGCCAGGAAACACCATATATTTT
CDR3: CASRADRGPGNTIYF
D: TRBD1
J: TRBJ1-3
size: -
V: TRBV4-2

DNA: TGTGCCAGTAGTATAACCCCGGGGCTAGCGGCCTACGAGCAGTACTTC
CDR3: CASSITPGLAAYEQYF
D: TRBD2
J: TRBJ2-7
size: -
V: TRBV19

DNA: TGTGCCAGCACCGTAGACGAGGACAGGGTCAGGGAAAAACTGTTTTTT
CDR3: CASTVDEDRVREKLFF
D: -
J: TRBJ1-4
size: -
V: TRBV21-1

DNA: TGTGCCAGCTCACCACCGGGGGGGGCGTCGGTAACTGAAGCTTTCTTT
CDR3: CASSPPGGASVTEAFF
D: -
J: TRBJ1-1
size: -
V: TRBV18

DNA: TGTGCCAGCAGCCCCTTCGGGGGGCCCCAGCATTTT
CDR3: CASSPFGGPQHF
D: -
J: TRBJ1-5
size: -
V: TRBV5-4

DNA: TGCGCCAGCAGCCACCGGTCGGGAGGTGGCGATGAGCAGTTCTTC
CDR3: CASSHRSGGGDEQFF
D: TRBD2
J: TRBJ2-1
size: -
V: TRBV4-1

DNA: TGTGCCAGCAGTGGAATGGGGACGGAGAACTATGGCTACACCTTC
CDR3: CASSGMGTENYGYTF
D: -
J: TRBJ1-2
size: -
V: TRBV25-1

DNA: TGTGCCAGCTCACCCGGATTGGGAGATACGCAGTATTTT
CDR3: CASSPGLGDTQYF
D: -
J: TRBJ2-3
size: -
V: TRBV18

DNA: TGTGCCAGCAGCTTTCAGGGGACGCAGCAGTTCTTC
CDR3: CASSFQGTQQFF
D: -
J: TRBJ2-1
size: -
V: TRBV7-6

DNA: TGTGCCAGCAGCACCAGACAGGGGGCTACTGAAGCTTTCTTT
CDR3: CASSTRQGATEAFF
D: TRBD1
J: TRBJ1-1
size: -
V: TRBV7-2

DNA: TGTGCTAGTGGTTCCCTACAGGGAGACTCCTACGAGCAGTACTTC
CDR3: CASGSLQGDSYEQYF
D: -
J: TRBJ2-7
size: few
V: TRBV12-5

DNA: TGTGCCAGCAGCTTAGGAGGACAGGCAATCTTC
CDR3: CASSLGGQAIF
D: TRBD1
J: TRBJ2-7
size: -
V: TRBV7-2

DNA: TGCAGCGTCACAGGCGCGAACTCTGGGGCCAACGTCCTGACTTTC
CDR3: CSVTGANSGANVLTF
D: -
J: TRBJ2-6
size: -
V: TRBV29-1

DNA: TGTGCCAGCAGGAGCGACAGGGTATCCTACAATGAGCAGTTCTTC
CDR3: CASRSDRVSYNEQFF
D: TRBD1
J: TRBJ2-1
size: -
V: TRBV6-5